These 10 T cell receptor beta chains were all obtained from the same sample, sequenced in a study of human T cells and chemical hapten exposure. Indicated time point: pre-sensitization, week 0. Sample treatment: therapeutic diphenylcyclopropenone sensitization with weekly scalp DPC. TCRdb re-derived calls from the RACE reads in MiXCR, one entry per CDR3 protein. In the table there are about 380,000 distinct CDR3 sequences, 5.1% of which are singletons. This sample comprised whole blood, obtained in connection with sensitization to the hapten diphenylcyclopropenone (DPC). These receptors originate from a woman aged 50 to 60 with alopecia areata. Some clones in this sample may be carry-over from other donors' samples.

This clonotype was counted at least ten times. The V gene is TRBV20-1, the J gene TRBJ2-3, with TRBD2 matching 11 bases. There are 13 residues in the CDR3. Germline loops: CDR1 DFQATT, CDR2 SNEGSKA (reference sequence). J gave up 5 bases and V 6 bases, and 4 bases lay outside the gene matches. CDR3 in DNA: TGCAGTGCCCCGGGACTAGCGGAAGATACGCAGTATTTT. As protein: CSAPGLAEDTQYF.

This clonotype was picked up a small number of times. The chain couples TRBV4-3 to TRBJ2-7, with 9 bases aligning to TRBD1. The CDR3 has 17 amino acids. Germline values: CDR1 LGHNA, CDR2 YSLEER. Trimming took 0 bases from V and 4 from J; bases not matched to a gene: 10. CDR3 amino acids: CASSQESFDRGIYEQYF. CDR3 coding DNA: TGCGCCAGCAGCCAAGAGTCTTTTGACAGGGGGATATACGAGCAGTACTTC.

A few counts support this clonotype. The V and J genes are TRBV29-1 and TRBJ2-1; no definite D call. CDR1 SQVTM and CDR2 ANQGSEA come from the germline V gene. The CDR3 runs 10 residues. Trimming cost V 5 bases and J 7 bases, with 6 bases left between them. The CDR3 region is CSVQYNEQFF. CDR3 DNA sequence: TGCAGCGTTCAGTATAATGAGCAGTTCTTC.

This clonotype was detected many times. This chain joins TRBV4-3 and TRBJ2-7; D not certain. Germline V gene data show CDR1 as LGHNA and CDR2 as YSLEER. V lost 2 bases and J 0 bases, leaving 14 bases between the germline ends. This CDR3 has 16 residues. CDR3 sequence reads: CASSQTRLGSSYEQYF. The CDR3 DNA reads TGCGCCAGCAGCCAAACAAGACTGGGGTCCTCCTACGAGCAGTACTTC.

In its sample, this clonotype was seen a few times. The chain joins TRBV20-1 to TRBJ2-3, with a tentative D call TRBD2 (6 bases). CDR3 size: 15 residues. The V and J ends lost 0 bases and 6 bases respectively, with 16 bases between them. CDR1 is DFQATT, CDR2 SNEGSKA, per germline (reference sequence). CDR3 residues: CSARDRTKVRDTQYF. In nucleotides, the CDR3 is TGCAGTGCTAGAGATAGGACTAAAGTAAGGGATACGCAGTATTTT.

This clonotype has only a few counts. CDR3 DNA: TGTGCCAGCTCACCCCCCCGGGTTGGGGAGCAGTTCTTC. Residues: CASSPPRVGEQFF. The chain employs TRBV18 and TRBJ2-1, with no clear D. Germline assignment: CDR1 KGHSH and CDR2 LQKENI. The CDR3 length is 13 residues. Deletions cut 3 bases from V and 10 bases from J, with 13 bases between.

This clonotype showed up many times. The CDR3 protein is CASSSSGGEGDTQYF. The CDR3 DNA sequence: TGTGCCAGCAGCTCAAGCGGGGGCGAGGGAGATACGCAGTATTTT. The genes are TRBV11-2 and TRBJ2-3, with 8 bases lining up with TRBD2. V shed 4 bases, J shed 5 bases, and the junction held 8 bases outside the gene matches. Germline loops: CDR1 SGHAT, CDR2 FQNNGV. The CDR3 extends over 15 amino acids.

The rearrangement uses TRBV20-1 and TRBJ2-3; 7 nucleotides line up with TRBD2. The CDR3 is made up of 13 amino acids. The V and J ends lost 5 bases and 6 bases, in that order; junction bases with no gene match: 8. From germline, CDR1 is DFQATT and CDR2 SNEGSKA (reference sequence). CDR3 nucleotides: TGCAGTGCTTCCGACAGCGGGGTGGATACGCAGTATTTT. This encodes CSASDSGVDTQYF.

CDR3 sequence: CATSVGQGNYGYTF. CDR3 coding DNA: TGTGCCACCAGCGTGGGACAGGGGAACTATGGCTACACCTTC. The V call is TRBV15, the J call TRBJ1-2; 10 bases fit TRBD1. The CDR3 totals 14 residues. Germline lookup yields CDR1 LNHNV and CDR2 YYDKDF (reference sequence). J was trimmed by 2 bases and V by 5 bases; bases with no gene match: 2.

This clonotype was seen many times. The V call is TRBV2, the J call TRBJ2-3, with D tentatively TRBD1 (5 bases). The germline V gene encodes CDR1 SNHLY and CDR2 FYNNEI. V was cut by 7 bases and J by 5 bases, with 16 bases left in between. The CDR3 contains 14 residues. The CDR3, as DNA: TGTGCCAGCACCCTAAGGACGCAGGGAGATACGCAGTATTTT. It encodes CASTLRTQGDTQYF.